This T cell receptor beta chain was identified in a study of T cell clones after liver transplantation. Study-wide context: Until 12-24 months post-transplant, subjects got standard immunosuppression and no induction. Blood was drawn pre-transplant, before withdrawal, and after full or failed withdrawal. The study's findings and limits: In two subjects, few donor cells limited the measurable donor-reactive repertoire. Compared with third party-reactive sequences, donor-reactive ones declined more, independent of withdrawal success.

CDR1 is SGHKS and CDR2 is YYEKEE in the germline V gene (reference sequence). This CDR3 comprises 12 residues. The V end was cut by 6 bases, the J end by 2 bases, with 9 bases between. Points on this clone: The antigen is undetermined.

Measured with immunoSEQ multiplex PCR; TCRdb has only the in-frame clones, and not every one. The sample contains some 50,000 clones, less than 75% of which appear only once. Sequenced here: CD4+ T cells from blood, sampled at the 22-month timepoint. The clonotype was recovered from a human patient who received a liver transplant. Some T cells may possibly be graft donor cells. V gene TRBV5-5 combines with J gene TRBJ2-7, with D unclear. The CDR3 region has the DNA TGTGCCAGCACCCCCTCAGCCTACGAGCAGTACTTC. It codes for CASTPSAYEQYF. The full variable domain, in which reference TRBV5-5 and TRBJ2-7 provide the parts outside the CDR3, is DAGVTQSPTHLIKTRGQQVTLRCSPISGHKSVSWYQQVLGQGPQFIFQYYEKEERGRGNFPDRFSARQFPNYSSELNVNALLLGDSALYLCASTPSAYEQYFGPGTRLTVT.